The 26 T cell receptor beta chains presented below share a single source sample, sequenced in a study of shared clonotypes between healthy human individuals. The table came from immunoSEQ multiplex PCR; TCRdb's copy has only in-frame clones and leaves some out. Of about 180,000 clones listed, 90% to 95% are singletons. Specimen: naive CD4+ T cells sorted from blood. Subset in this sample: CD45RA+ positively selected. These receptors were taken from a woman aged 25 to 39 in good health.

This chain links TRBV7-9 with TRBJ1-2, with TRBD1 as a possible D gene (5 bases). V gave up 7 bases and J gave up 5 bases, with 20 bases separating them. CDR1 and CDR2 (germline): SEHNR, FQNEAQ (reference sequence). The CDR3 runs to 15 residues. The CDR3 nucleotides are TGTGCCAGCATCCCAACCGGGACGGTGGGGTATGGCTACACCTTC. Translation gives CASIPTGTVGYGYTF.

This rearrangement joins TRBV5-1 to TRBJ2-6, with 8 bases identical to TRBD1. Germline V gene data show CDR1 as SGHRS and CDR2 as YFSETQ. Unmatched junction bases numbered 18, after V lost 4 bases and J lost 0 bases. This CDR3 is built from 21 residues. Here the CDR3 DNA reads TGCGCCAGCAGCCTCCGGGACAGGACCACCTTTTTAAGCTCTGGGGCCAACGTCCTGACTTTC. It specifies CASSLRDRTTFLSSGANVLTF.

The chain joins TRBV5-1 to TRBJ1-3; 7 bases fit TRBD1. The CDR3 loop spans 16 amino acids. Germline CDR1 reads SGHRS; CDR2 reads YFSETQ. V lost 1 base to trimming and J lost 0 bases; unmatched junction nucleotides: 4. The chain's CDR3 is CASSLLGQSSGNTIYF. DNA for the CDR3: TGCGCCAGCAGCTTGCTGGGACAGAGCTCTGGAAACACCATATATTTT.

The chain has TRBV28 and TRBJ2-7, with 7 bases that match TRBD2. Germline loops: CDR1 MDHEN, CDR2 SYDVKM. The CDR3 is 15 amino acids. J gave up 1 base and V 10 bases, and 13 bases lay outside the gene matches. In DNA, the CDR3 is TGTGCCACCGGGACTGTGGGAGCGGGGTCCTACGAGCAGTACTTC. Its translation is CATGTVGAGSYEQYF. The full variable domain, completed using reference TRBV28 and TRBJ2-7, is DVKVTQSSRYLVKRTGEKVFLECVQDMDHENMFWYRQDPGLGLRLIYFSYDVKMKEKGDIPEGYSVSREKKERFSLILESASTNQTSMYLCATGTVGAGSYEQYFGPGTRLTVT.

V gene TRBV6-1 combines with J gene TRBJ2-6; D not certain. Trimming shortened V by 0 bases and J by 2 bases, and 11 bases separated the two germline ends. Germline assignment: CDR1 MNHNS and CDR2 SASEGT. The CDR3 is 17 amino acids. The CDR3 nucleotides read TGTGCCAGCAGTGAAGCGCTGGGGAATACTGGGGCCAACGTCCTGACTTTC. Translating gives CASSEALGNTGANVLTF.

The chain recombines TRBV10-1 with TRBJ2-7, with D possibly matching TRBD2 (6 bases). The CDR3 consists of 19 residues. The V end lost 10 bases, the J end lost 2 bases, and 33 bases lay between the germline ends. Germline lookup yields CDR1 WNHNN and CDR2 SYGVQD (reference sequence). CDR3 bases: TGCGCCACAGCAGTTGTAGGTCGGGAAGCGGCCCAGCGGGCCTACGAGCAGTACTTC. Translated: CATAVVGREAAQRAYEQYF.

This clone was found once. The chain uses TRBV7-2 and TRBJ2-1; 8 nucleotides agree with TRBD2. V shed 3 bases and J 7 bases; nucleotides not matched to a gene: 11. The CDR3 covers 16 residues. In germline, CDR1 is SGHTA, CDR2 FQGNSA. The CDR3 nucleotides are TGTGCCAGCAGCTTGTCCGGGACTAGGGCGGGGAATGAGCAGTTCTTC. Translating it yields CASSLSGTRAGNEQFF.

This sequence joins TRBV6-1 and TRBJ1-2; D is unclear. CDR3 length equals 13 residues. Germline loops: CDR1 MNHNS, CDR2 SASEGT. The germline V and J ends were trimmed by 7 bases and 2 bases, with 11 bases remaining between them. In DNA, the CDR3 is TGTGCCAGCACCCTAAATTCCAACTATGGCTACACCTTC. Translation gives CASTLNSNYGYTF.

This rearrangement joins TRBV11-2 to TRBJ2-7, with D perhaps TRBD1 or TRBD2 (5 bases each). CDR1 and CDR2 (germline): SGHAT, FQNNGV. The CDR3 totals 15 residues. V lost 4 bases to trimming and J lost 6 bases, with 19 bases between them. The CDR3 reads CASSSQSMVGGEQYF. The DNA of the CDR3 is TGTGCCAGCAGCTCCCAATCTATGGTTGGGGGCGAGCAGTACTTC.

This clone was picked up a small number of times. The chain employs TRBV28 and TRBJ2-7; no clear D. The CDR3 runs 11 residues. From germline, CDR1 is MDHEN and CDR2 SYDVKM. The V gene lost 6 bases and the J gene lost 5 bases, with 8 bases spanning the gap. The CDR3 spells CASRFMDEQYF. CDR3 in DNA: TGTGCCAGCAGGTTTATGGACGAGCAGTACTTC.

The V and J genes are TRBV5-1 and TRBJ1-1; a possible D gene is TRBD1 (6 bases). This CDR3 contains 18 residues. Deletions cut 4 bases from V and 0 bases from J, with 22 bases between. Germline CDR1 and CDR2: SGHRS and YFSETQ. CDR3 in amino acids: CASSQNKYFGTLNTEAFF. The CDR3 DNA is TGCGCCAGCAGCCAGAACAAATATTTCGGGACACTGAACACTGAAGCTTTCTTT.

This clone was counted once. The CDR3 bases are TGTGCCAGCAGCTTATGGGGGGTGCCCTACGAGCAGTACTTC. Its translation is CASSLWGVPYEQYF. The J gene is TRBJ2-7, the V gene TRBV11-2; D might be TRBD2 (6 bases). This CDR3 comprises 14 residues. The germline V gene encodes CDR1 SGHAT and CDR2 FQNNGV. Trimming took 2 bases from V and 2 from J, leaving 10 bases between them.

This rearrangement joins TRBV28 to TRBJ1-5; no clear D. This CDR3 comprises 13 residues. The germline CDR1 and CDR2 sequences are MDHEN and SYDVKM. V shed 2 bases and J shed 7 bases, with 9 bases lying between them. In DNA form, the CDR3 reads TGTGCCAGCAGTTTACCCGGAGTCCAGCCCCAGCATTTT. This codes for CASSLPGVQPQHF.

The J gene is TRBJ2-5, the V gene TRBV10-3; D is perhaps TRBD1 (5 bases). The CDR3 sequence is 17 residues long. V was shortened by 0 bases and J by 5 bases, with 19 bases between the two germline ends. Per germline, CDR1 ENHRY and CDR2 SYGVKD. The CDR3 DNA is TGTGCCATCAGTGAGTCGTATATAGGTCAGGGTTGGGAGACCCAGTACTTC. Translating it yields CAISESYIGQGWETQYF.

DNA of the CDR3: TGTGCCAGCAGAGGGGACAGGCGCGAGCAGTACTTC. Its protein product is CASRGDRREQYF. The chain employs TRBV25-1 and TRBJ2-7; 8 positions match TRBD1. After removal of 6 bases from V and 6 bases from J, the junction contained 4 bases not matched to a gene. The CDR3 length is 12 residues. CDR1 is MGHDK and CDR2 is SYGVNS in the germline V gene.

V gene TRBV28 combines with J gene TRBJ2-7; D uncertain. The CDR3 covers 14 residues. With 10 bases removed from V and 3 bases from J, the gap between germline ends came to 19 bases. From germline, CDR1 is MDHEN and CDR2 SYDVKM. In DNA form, the CDR3 reads TGTGCCACCAACCCCGGTCTGGACCTCTACGAGCAGTACTTC. Translated: CATNPGLDLYEQYF.

The V gene is TRBV4-2, the J gene TRBJ1-1; D is perhaps TRBD1 (5 bases). V dropped 0 bases and J dropped 4 bases, with 12 bases sitting between them. Germline V gives CDR1 LGHNA, CDR2 YNFKEQ. CDR3 length equals 15 residues. CDR3 protein: CASSQDIGGSTEAFF. In DNA, the CDR3 is TGTGCCAGCAGCCAAGATATCGGGGGAAGCACTGAAGCTTTCTTT.

The CDR3 spells CASSASGEVQPQHF. For the CDR3, the DNA is TGTGCCAGCAGTGCCTCCGGGGAAGTTCAGCCCCAGCATTTT. This sequence joins TRBV6-1 and TRBJ1-5; D gene uncertain. This CDR3 contains 14 residues. Germline-derived CDR1 and CDR2 are MNHNS and SASEGT. V lost 4 bases, J lost 6 bases, and 13 bases lay in between.

This clone was counted once. This chain links TRBV28 with TRBJ1-4; D ambiguous. This CDR3 has 14 residues. V lost 1 base and J 8 bases, leaving 11 bases between the germline ends. Per the germline V gene, CDR1 is MDHEN and CDR2 is SYDVKM. The CDR3 DNA reads TGTGCCAGCAGTTTATCGTCCATCAGGGAAAAACTGTTTTTT. Its translation is CASSLSSIREKLFF.

The rearrangement links TRBV7-2 to TRBJ1-1; 7 bases agree with TRBD1. The V and J ends lost 5 bases and 6 bases, in that order; junction bases with no gene match: 6. The CDR3 is 13 amino acids. CDR1 SGHTA and CDR2 FQGNSA come from the germline V gene. CDR3 sequence (DNA): TGTGCCAGCAGCCGAGACAGGGCCTCTGAAGCTTTCTTT. Translated: CASSRDRASEAFF.

The chain combines TRBV5-4 with TRBJ2-7; D is uncertain. Germline CDR1 and CDR2: SGHNT and YYREEE (reference sequence). Trimming removed 5 bases at V and 5 bases at J, with 11 bases between. This CDR3 comprises 12 residues. Written as DNA, the CDR3 is TGTGCCAGCAGTCAAGGGATCGACGAGCAGTACTTC. Protein sequence: CASSQGIDEQYF.

V is TRBV30 and J is TRBJ2-7, with TRBD2 matching over 7 bases. Germline V gene lookup returns CDR1 GTSNPN and CDR2 SVGIG (reference sequence). V shed 2 bases, J shed 0 bases, and the junction held 4 bases outside the gene matches. The length of the CDR3 is 14 residues. The CDR3 nucleotides are TGTGCCTGGAGTATGTGGACTAGCTCCTACGAGCAGTACTTC. Translated, it gives CAWSMWTSSYEQYF.

The chain links TRBV15 to TRBJ2-6; 10 positions match TRBD2. The CDR3 is 17 amino acids. The germline V gene has CDR1 LNHNV and CDR2 YYDKDF (reference sequence). V trimming: 1 base; J trimming: 2 bases; junction bases outside the gene matches: 2. CDR3 nucleotide sequence: TGTGCCACCAGCAGAGGTAGCGGGAGGCCTGGGGCCAACGTCCTGACTTTC. Translation gives CATSRGSGRPGANVLTF.

This clone was picked up one time. The rearrangement joins TRBV5-1 to TRBJ1-2, with TRBD1 matching 7 bases. The CDR3 has 14 residues. Losses at the gene ends were 0 bases for V and 4 bases for J; bases not matched to a gene: 3. The germline CDR1 and CDR2 sequences are SGHRS and YFSETQ. CDR3 sequence: CASSLESGGYGYTF. CDR3 coding DNA: TGCGCCAGCAGCTTGGAGTCAGGGGGCTATGGCTACACCTTC.

The chain employs TRBV30 and TRBJ2-5; 9 bases map to TRBD2. Germline V gives CDR1 GTSNPN, CDR2 SVGIG (reference sequence). This CDR3 contains 12 residues. V lost 5 bases to trimming and J lost 5 bases; unmatched junction nucleotides: 3. The CDR3 region has the DNA TGTGCCTGGGGGACTAGCTGGGAGACCCAGTACTTC. This gives the protein CAWGTSWETQYF.

In its sample, this clone was seen once. The rearrangement uses TRBV29-1 and TRBJ2-7, with 9 nucleotides matching TRBD1. J was trimmed by 7 bases and V by 0 bases; bases with no gene match: 7. The length of the CDR3 is 14 residues. Germline V gene data show CDR1 as SQVTM and CDR2 as ANQGSEA. CDR3 in amino acids: CSVEDNRGPGEQYF. As DNA, the CDR3 is TGCAGCGTTGAAGACAACAGGGGGCCGGGGGAGCAGTACTTC.